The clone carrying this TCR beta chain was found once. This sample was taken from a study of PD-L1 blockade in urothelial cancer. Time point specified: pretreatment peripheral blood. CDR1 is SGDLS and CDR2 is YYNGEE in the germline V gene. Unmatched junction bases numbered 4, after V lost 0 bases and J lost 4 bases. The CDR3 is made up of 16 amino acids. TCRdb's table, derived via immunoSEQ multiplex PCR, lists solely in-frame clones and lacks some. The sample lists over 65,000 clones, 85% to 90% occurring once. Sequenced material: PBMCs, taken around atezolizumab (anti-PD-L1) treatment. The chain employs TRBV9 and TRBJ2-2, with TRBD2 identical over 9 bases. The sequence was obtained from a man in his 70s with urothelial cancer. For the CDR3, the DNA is TGTGCCAGCAGCGTAGTGGCGGGAGGGGGCACCGGGGAGCTGTTTTTT. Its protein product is CASSVVAGGGTGELFF.